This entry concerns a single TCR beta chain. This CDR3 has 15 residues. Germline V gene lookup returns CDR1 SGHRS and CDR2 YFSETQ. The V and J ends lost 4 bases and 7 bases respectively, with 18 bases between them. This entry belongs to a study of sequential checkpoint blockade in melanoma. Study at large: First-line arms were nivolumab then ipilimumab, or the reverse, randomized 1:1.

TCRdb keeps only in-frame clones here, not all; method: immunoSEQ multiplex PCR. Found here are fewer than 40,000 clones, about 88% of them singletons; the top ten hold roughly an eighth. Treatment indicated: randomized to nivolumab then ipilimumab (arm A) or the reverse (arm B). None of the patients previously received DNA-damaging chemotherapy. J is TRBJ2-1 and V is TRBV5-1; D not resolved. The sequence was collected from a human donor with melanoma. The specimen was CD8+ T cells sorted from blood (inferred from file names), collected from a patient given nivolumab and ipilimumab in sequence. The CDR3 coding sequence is TGCGCCAGCAGCCAAGCCCGCGGCAGTTTGAATGAGCAGTTCTTC. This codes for CASSQARGSLNEQFF.